This TCR beta chain emerged from a study of shared clonotypes between healthy human individuals. A remark on this clone: At one end the junction does not follow the germline gene, possibly because of a read error.

Each sample came from a Caucasian adult donor living in Nashville, Tennessee. Profiled with immunoSEQ multiplex PCR; TCRdb holds only in-frame clones, not every one. The profile shows approximately 1,500,000 clones, 95% to 97% of them singletons. This clonotype originated in a man aged 30 to 45 in good health. The sequencing input was naive CD4+ T cells sorted from blood. Subset specified: CD45RA+ positively selected.

CDR3 sequence reads: CASSLEPQLKKHF. In DNA form, the CDR3 reads TGTGCCAGCAGCTTAGAGCCACAGCTAAAGAAGCACTTC. The gene calls are TRBV11-3 and TRBJ2-4; D is unresolved. Looked up from germline, CDR1 is SGHNT and CDR2 is YENEEA. The CDR3 consists of 13 residues. Combining the CDR3 with reference TRBV11-3 and TRBJ2-4 gives the whole variable domain EAGVVQSPRYKIIEKKQPVAFWCNPISGHNTLYWYLQNLGQGPELLIRYENEEAVDDSQLPKDRFSAERLKGVDSTLKIQPAELGDSAVYLCASSLEPQLKKHFGAGTRLSVL.